This T cell receptor beta chain derives from a study of immune evolution from preneoplasia to lung adenocarcinoma. Worth noting for this clone: Its antigen remains unknown.

Measured with immunoSEQ multiplex PCR; TCRdb has only the in-frame clones, and not every one. This sample has about 4,800 clones, with roughly 83% found just once. There are 14 residues in the CDR3. The V end was cut by 6 bases, the J end by 4 bases, with 15 bases between. Germline CDR1 reads MNHNY; CDR2 reads SVGAGI (reference sequence). Findings of the study overall: From normal lung to invasive adenocarcinoma, top clone frequencies appeared to decrease. KRAS-mutant nodules had the highest T cell clonality.

Patient tissue came from resections in Japan or China, 2014–2017. Specimen: FFPE lung adenocarcinoma in situ tissue. This clonotype was obtained from a person aged 65 to 79 with lung adenocarcinoma. V is TRBV6-6 and J is TRBJ1-1; possible D gene TRBD1, 5 bases. CDR3 sequence reads: CASSPPGTGTEAFF. The CDR3 DNA is TGTGCCAGCAGCCCCCCGGGGACGGGCACTGAAGCTTTCTTT.